This T cell receptor beta chain is from a study of cytomegalovirus exposure and HLA in healthy donors. About the study: Approximately 180 million T cells yielded about 120 million unique TCR beta sequences, as an earlier analysis found.

Germline V gene data show CDR1 as SGHAT and CDR2 as FQNNGV. The CDR3 is made up of 15 amino acids. The V end lost 5 bases, the J end lost 1 base, and 14 bases lay between the germline ends. The primer mix had 60 Vbeta and 13 Jbeta primers. In the original processing: In a later analysis, roughly 11 million of 60 million to 80 million unique beta chains occurred in at least two donors. TCRdb's table, derived via immunoSEQ multiplex PCR, lists solely in-frame clones and lacks some. That table supplies the V and J calls and clone size; D and trimming were determined from the DNA. The sample holds over 150,000 clones, roughly 70% seen once.

V usage is TRBV11-2 and J usage is TRBJ2-5; D is possibly TRBD2 (6 bases). Sequenced input: PBMCs. This sequence originates from a woman between 50 and 59 years old in good health and CMV-seropositive. Written as DNA, the CDR3 is TGTGCCAGCAGCCTAAGCCGACTAGTCCAAGAGACCCAGTACTTC. This sequence encodes CASSLSRLVQETQYF.